Following are 8 T cell receptor beta chains from one sample sequenced in a study of blood T cells in healthy people across ages. Through a sample-barcoded 5' primer and a J-beta primer mix, a second PCR was run for roughly 7 to 12 cycles. TCRdb analysed the 5' RACE reads with MiXCR anew, one entry per CDR3 protein. The repertoire holds 1.5 million to 2 million distinct CDR3 sequences, with about 31% as singletons. Input material: blood. The receptors were gathered from a woman aged 25 to 39 in good health.

This clonotype came up many times. V usage is TRBV27 and J usage is TRBJ2-7; TRBD1 agrees at 10 bases. The length of the CDR3 is 15 residues. Germline V gene lookup returns CDR1 MNHEY and CDR2 SMNVEV (reference sequence). V shed 0 bases, J shed 3 bases, and the junction held 2 bases outside the gene matches. The CDR3 loop is CASSLSWTGGYEQYF. DNA for the CDR3: TGTGCCAGCAGTTTATCGTGGACAGGGGGCTACGAGCAGTACTTC.

As concerns this clonotype: Being one base from a much bigger clone, this may be a read error. The rearrangement links TRBV7-9 to TRBJ2-3; weak D call: TRBD1 (6 bases). Germline V CDR1 and CDR2: SEHNR, FQNEAQ (reference sequence). The CDR3 sequence is 13 residues long. CDR3 bases: TGTGCCAGCAGTCCGGGACACACAGATGCGCAGTATTTT. Translation gives CASSPGHTDAQYF.

The chain couples TRBV12-3 or TRBV12-4 to TRBJ1-4, with TRBD1 matching 8 bases. There are 16 residues in the CDR3. The V and J ends lost 6 bases and 8 bases, in that order; junction bases with no gene match: 14. The CDR3, as DNA: TGTGCCAGCAGACCCGTCACAGGGGGAGTAGGCGAAAAACTGTTTTTT. It codes for CASRPVTGGVGEKLFF.

The chain joins TRBV5-1 to TRBJ1-2, with a possible D match to TRBD1 (5 bases). Germline V gives CDR1 SGHRS, CDR2 YFSETQ. CDR3 length equals 13 residues. V was clipped by 1 base and J by 8 bases, with 12 bases between them. This CDR3 is CASSLYQGSGYTF. The CDR3 DNA is TGCGCCAGCAGCTTGTATCAGGGTTCCGGCTACACCTTC.

This clonotype has just a few counts. The chain couples TRBV20-1 to TRBJ2-7; either TRBD1 or TRBD2 may supply D (5 bases each). The germline CDR1 and CDR2 sequences are DFQATT and SNEGSKA (reference sequence). Trimming shortened V by 6 bases and J by 6 bases, and 21 bases separated the two germline ends. The CDR3 is 14 residues long. The CDR3 coding sequence is TGCAGTGCGACAGACGGGACCGGCCTGCGCGAGCAGTACTTC. It yields the protein CSATDGTGLREQYF.

The chain employs TRBV11-1 and TRBJ2-1, with 8 bases fitting TRBD2. CDR1 and CDR2 from the germline V gene are SGHAT and FQDESV (reference sequence). Unmatched junction bases numbered 6, after V lost 3 bases and J lost 2 bases. The CDR3 length is 16 residues. The DNA for the CDR3 is TGTGCCAGCAGCTTCTTGACTAGCGACCCCTACAATGAGCAGTTCTTC. The encoded protein is CASSFLTSDPYNEQFF.

This sequence joins TRBV20-1 and TRBJ1-2; D not resolved. V lost 3 bases and J lost 6, with 14 bases in between. Germline CDR1 DFQATT, CDR2 SNEGSKA (reference sequence). The CDR3 runs 13 residues. The CDR3 region is CSARTPTDNGYTF. CDR3 in DNA: TGCAGTGCTAGGACCCCCACAGACAATGGCTACACCTTC.

CDR3 in DNA: TGTGCCAGCAGTGGATCAGGGGCAAGCGGGGAGACCCAGTACTTC. It translates to CASSGSGASGETQYF. The V and J genes are TRBV2 and TRBJ2-5; D possibly uses TRBD1 or TRBD2 (6 bases each). The CDR3 has 15 residues. The germline V and J ends were trimmed by 4 bases and 5 bases, with 17 bases remaining between them. CDR1 and CDR2 from the germline V gene are SNHLY and FYNNEI.